Below, 6 T cell receptor beta chains from the same sample are listed, as sequenced in a study of blood T cell repertoires in COVID-19. Sequencing was performed with immunoSEQ multiplex PCR; in TCRdb, only in-frame clones are kept and a portion is missing. The sample has 410,000 or so clones, around 91% seen once. The material sequenced was peripheral blood. These receptors were taken from a woman aged 40 to 55 with COVID-19, enrolled during active disease.

The V gene is TRBV6-1, the J gene TRBJ2-7, with TRBD2 matching 7 bases. The germline V gene has CDR1 MNHNS and CDR2 SASEGT. V was pared by 2 bases and J by 4 bases, with 11 bases of the junction left unmatched. The CDR3 is made up of 16 amino acids. CDR3: CASSEREGSWGYEQYF. The CDR3 nucleotides are TGTGCCAGCAGTGAAAGGGAGGGGTCCTGGGGTTACGAGCAGTACTTC.

About this clone: This sample also contains other DNA sequences that code for the same CDR3. The chain employs TRBV28 and TRBJ2-7; perhaps TRBD2 as D (7 bases). This CDR3 contains 13 residues. Germline V gene sequence: CDR1 MDHEN, CDR2 SYDVKM. With 3 bases removed from V and 4 bases from J, the gap between germline ends came to 10 bases. The CDR3 sequence: CASSFGGRYEQYF. DNA for the CDR3: TGTGCCAGCAGTTTCGGGGGGCGATACGAGCAGTACTTC.

The table lists this clone with a count of one. This sequence joins TRBV7-3 and TRBJ2-1, with 9 bases identical to TRBD1. The germline gives CDR1 SGHTA, CDR2 FQGTGA. The length of the CDR3 is 16 residues. With V trimmed by 5 bases and J by 1 base, 6 bases remained unmatched. DNA for the CDR3: TGTGCCAGCAGCATAGTCGGGACAGGGTCCTACAATGAGCAGTTCTTC. This sequence encodes CASSIVGTGSYNEQFF.

The rearrangement uses TRBV5-1 and TRBJ2-7; 10 bases are shared with TRBD1. The germline CDR1 and CDR2 sequences are SGHRS and YFSETQ. The CDR3 loop spans 15 amino acids. With V trimmed by 0 bases and J by 4 bases, 4 bases remained unmatched. The CDR3 sequence: CASSLGRDRGYEQYF. CDR3 nucleotide sequence: TGCGCCAGCAGCTTGGGGCGGGACAGGGGATACGAGCAGTACTTC. The full variable domain, in which reference TRBV5-1 and TRBJ2-7 provide the parts outside the CDR3, is KAGVTQTPRYLIKTRGQQVTLSCSPISGHRSVSWYQQTPGQGLQFLFEYFSETQRNKGNFPGRFSGRQFSNSRSEMNVSTLELGDSALYLCASSLGRDRGYEQYFGPGTRLTVT.

The chain couples TRBV18 to TRBJ1-6, with a weak D call TRBD1 (5 bases). CDR3 length: 17 amino acids. Germline V lookup: CDR1 KGHSH, CDR2 LQKENI. With 2 bases removed from V and 4 bases from J, the gap between germline ends came to 15 bases. CDR3 DNA: TGTGCCAGCTCACCAATGGGCAGGGTCGGATATAATTCACCCCTCCACTTT. Protein product: CASSPMGRVGYNSPLHF.

The gene calls are TRBV7-2 and TRBJ2-1, with 8 positions matching TRBD2. Germline trimming cut 1 base from V and 8 bases from J; bases unmatched to any gene: 7. CDR1 and CDR2 (germline): SGHTA, FQGNSA. This CDR3 contains 15 residues. The CDR3 nucleotides are TGTGCCAGCAGCTTAGTTAGCGGGAAATACGATGAGCAGTTCTTC. It yields the protein CASSLVSGKYDEQFF. The full variable domain, rest sourced from reference TRBV7-2 and TRBJ2-1, is GAGVSQSPSNKVTEKGKDVELRCDPISGHTALYWYRQSLGQGLEFLIYFQGNSAPDKSGLPSDRFSAERTGGSVSTLTIQRTQQEDSAVYLCASSLVSGKYDEQFFGPGTRLTVL.